The source of this TCR beta chain is a study of T cells in Graves' hyperthyroidism and ophthalmopathy. CDR3 length: 13 residues. CDR1 and CDR2 from the germline V gene are ENHRY and SYGVKD. The V segment lost 4 bases and the J segment 3 bases; nucleotides outside the gene matches: 3. TCR beta CDR3 sequences were amplified from RNA transcripts. The HTBI primer set served for first-round RT-PCR of the TCR CDR3. TCRdb re-called the multiplex PCR reads through MiXCR, storing one row per CDR3 protein. This table holds hundreds of thousands of distinct CDR3 sequences, roughly 40% found once. The source material was blood. V and J are TRBV10-3 and TRBJ2-7; 7 nucleotides align to TRBD1. This sequence was found in a man aged 18 to 30 with Graves' hyperthyroidism. CDR3 loop: CAISGGQNYEQYF. CDR3 sequence (DNA): TGTGCCATCAGTGGGGGACAGAACTACGAGCAGTACTTC.